This section outlines one TCR beta chain sequence together with its context. Its specificity is not known. Deep was the level used in running the assay. The method was immunoSEQ multiplex PCR; TCRdb's version includes in-frame clones alone and lacks a portion of them. The sample holds about 2 million clones, over 85% seen once. Trimming left V 3 bases short and J 4 bases short, with 10 bases between. In germline, CDR1 is SGHRS, CDR2 YFSETQ. The CDR3 length is 14 residues. The data stem from a study of shared clonotypes between healthy human individuals. Study-wide findings and caveats: Among the subsets, naive ones generally showed larger estimated richness than memory ones.

The chain is built from TRBV5-1 and TRBJ1-4; D gene unclear. The sequenced sample was naive CD4+ T cells sorted from blood. The sample's subset: CD45RA+ positively selected. The sequence derives from a man aged 18 to 29 in good health. CDR3 bases: TGCGCCAGCAGCTCAGAGGGCCGTAATGAAAAACTGTTTTTT. Translating it yields CASSSEGRNEKLFF.